This is a list of T cell receptor beta chains from one sample in a study of cytomegalovirus exposure and HLA in healthy donors. Sequencing used immunoSEQ multiplex PCR; TCRdb keeps in-frame clones, though not all of them. In the table there are under 130,000 clones, about 88% of which are singletons. What was sequenced was PBMCs. The source is a woman aged 18-29 years in good health and CMV-seropositive. The CDR3 runs from the conserved cysteine through the conserved F or W. The D gene is left open where the match is weak. Where a row states a size, it is once, few, many or the class of an expanded clone; other rows omit it.

clone_size | j_call | d_call | v_call | cdr3_nt | cdr3_aa
. | TRBJ1-6 | TRBD1 | TRBV6-5 | TGTGCCAGCAGTTACTCCGGGACAGGGTCATCACCCCTCCACTTT | CASSYSGTGSSPLHF
. | TRBJ1-3 | . | TRBV11-3 | TGTGCCAGCAGCTTACGGGACATAAGCTCTGGAAACACCATATATTTT | CASSLRDISSGNTIYF
. | TRBJ1-2 | TRBD1 | TRBV4-1 | TGCGCCAGCAGCCAAGGCCTTAGGGACAGGGCACGGTCTAACTATGGCTACACCTTC | CASSQGLRDRARSNYGYTF
. | TRBJ2-2 | . | TRBV15 | TGTGCCACCAGCATCACAGCTGCCGGGGAGCTGTTTTTT | CATSITAAGELFF
once | TRBJ1-2 | TRBD1 | TRBV5-6 | TGTGCCAGCAGCTTAGGACAGGGGGGAGGCTACACCTTC | CASSLGQGGGYTF
once | TRBJ2-1 | TRBD1 | TRBV7-3 | TGTGCCAGCAGCTTACGGGGACAGGCCTACAATGAGCAGTTCTTC | CASSLRGQAYNEQFF
. | TRBJ2-5 | TRBD2 | TRBV9 | TGTGCCAGCAGCCCCCGGTGGGCTAGCGGGGGGCAAGAGACCCAGTACTTC | CASSPRWASGGQETQYF
. | TRBJ2-7 | TRBD1 | TRBV30 | TGTGCCTGGAAGTTTGTCGAGGGGGCCCCTGGATACTTC | CAWKFVEGAPGYF
. | TRBJ1-4 | TRBD1 | TRBV27 | TGTGCCAGCAGTTTTTTAACAGGGGATGAAAAACTGTTTTTT | CASSFLTGDEKLFF
. | TRBJ2-7 | . | TRBV25-1 | TGTGCCAGCAGTCGGGTCTACGAGCAGTACTTC | CASSRVYEQYF
. | TRBJ1-2 | . | TRBV6-6 | TGTGCCAGCAGTTTAGAACAGTTGAAGGGCTACACCTTC | CASSLEQLKGYTF
. | TRBJ1-1 | . | TRBV19 | TGTGCCAGTAGTAGCGATTCCCCAGGGGCTGAAGCTTTCTTT | CASSSDSPGAEAFF
. | TRBJ1-2 | TRBD1 | TRBV19 | TGTGCCAGTAGTGCACAGGGGTTCGGTGGCTACACCTTC | CASSAQGFGGYTF
once | TRBJ1-1 | TRBD1 | TRBV6-1 | TGTGCCAGCGAGGGGGGACAGCTATTCAACACTGAAGCTTTCTTT | CASEGGQLFNTEAFF
. | TRBJ1-5 | . | TRBV10-3 | TGTGCCATCAGAGCAGGGCAGGGAGGACAGCCCCAGCATTTT | CAIRAGQGGQPQHF
. | TRBJ1-5 | TRBD1 | TRBV19 | TGTGCCAGTAGCAGACAGGGGGCAAGCAATCAGCCCCAGCATTTT | CASSRQGASNQPQHF
. | TRBJ2-7 | TRBD1 | TRBV5-1 | TGCGCCAGCAGTTGGGGACAGGGCTACGAGCAGTACTTC | CASSWGQGYEQYF
. | TRBJ2-7 | TRBD1 | TRBV5-1 | TGCGCCAGCAGCTTGAGGGGGACAGGGGTAGGAGAGCAGTACTTC | CASSLRGTGVGEQYF
. | TRBJ1-5 | . | TRBV10-3 | TGTGCCATCAGTGAGTCGACGGGGGGGTCAGGTCAGCCCCAGCATTTT | CAISESTGGSGQPQHF
. | TRBJ2-5 | . | TRBV29-1 | TGCAGCGTGGGCAGTGGATTAGGGACCCAGTACTTC | CSVGSGLGTQYF
few | TRBJ2-1 | . | TRBV5-1 | TGCGCCAGCAGCGACTCTAACTACAATGAGCAGTTCTTC | CASSDSNYNEQFF
. | TRBJ2-5 | TRBD1 | TRBV19 | TGTGCCAGTAAATCTCGGACAGGAAAGGCCCAAGAGACCCAGTACTTC | CASKSRTGKAQETQYF
. | TRBJ1-1 | . | TRBV18 | TGTGCCAGCTCAAGGGACTACTCGAACACTGAAGCTTTCTTT | CASSRDYSNTEAFF
. | TRBJ1-1 | . | TRBV28 | TGTGCCAGCAGTCCTGTTATTATGTACAGGGTGAACACTGAAGCTTTCTTT | CASSPVIMYRVNTEAFF
. | TRBJ2-5 | TRBD2 | TRBV23-1 | TGCGCCAGCAGTCAAAATTTGCTGGGTCGGACTAGCGGACAAGAGACCCAGTACTTC | CASSQNLLGRTSGQETQYF
. | TRBJ1-6 | TRBD1 | TRBV19 | TGTGCCAGTAGTAGTAGGGACAGAAGGTATTCACCCCTCCACTTT | CASSSRDRRYSPLHF
few | TRBJ2-3 | TRBD2 | TRBV6-4 | TGTGCCAGCAGTGCTAGCGGGGTGTCAGATACGCAGTATTTT | CASSASGVSDTQYF
. | TRBJ2-5 | TRBD2 | TRBV9 | TGTGCCAGCAGCGTAGGAGCGGGAGGGCTTTGGGGAGAGACCCAGTACTTC | CASSVGAGGLWGETQYF
few | TRBJ2-2 | . | TRBV6-1 | TGTGCCAGCAGAGGGGAAGGGGCGCGGACCGGGGAGCTGTTTTTT | CASRGEGARTGELFF
. | TRBJ2-7 | . | TRBV27 | TGTGCCAGCAGTGACATCAACTCTAAAGCTTACGAGCAGTACTTC | CASSDINSKAYEQYF
. | TRBJ1-2 | TRBD1 | TRBV18 | TGTGCCAGCTCACCCGACAGGGTCTATGGCTACACCTTC | CASSPDRVYGYTF
. | TRBJ2-2 | . | TRBV5-1 | TGCGCCAGCAGCCCAAACACCGGGGAGCTGTTTTTT | CASSPNTGELFF
. | TRBJ1-1 | TRBD1 | TRBV7-9 | TGTGCCAGCAGCTACACAGGGGGCCGCGGCACTGAAGCTTTCTTT | CASSYTGGRGTEAFF
. | TRBJ1-2 | TRBD1 | TRBV28 | TGTGCCAGCACCACGGACAGGGGGCGAGGCTACACCTTC | CASTTDRGRGYTF
. | TRBJ2-2 | . | TRBV19 | TGTGCCAGTAGTATAGAAGGCAGGGCCGGGGAGCTGTTTTTT | CASSIEGRAGELFF
few | TRBJ2-7 | TRBD2 | TRBV27 | TGTGCCAGCCGACTAGCGGGAGCGTGGGGGGAGCAGTACTTC | CASRLAGAWGEQYF
. | TRBJ2-7 | . | TRBV20-1 | TGCAGTGCTAGAGGAGATTCCGAGCAGTACTTC | CSARGDSEQYF
. | TRBJ1-2 | . | TRBV6-1 | TGTGCCAGCAGGACAGGAGGCTACACCTTC | CASRTGGYTF
. | TRBJ1-3 | . | TRBV6-4 | TGTGCCAGCAGGGATTTCGCTAAGGTGATTCTGCGGAAGAACACCATATATTTT | CASRDFAKVILRKNTIYF
. | TRBJ1-2 | . | TRBV5-1 | TGCGCCAGCAGCTTGACTTACCGGGGACACTCCTATGGCTACACCTTC | CASSLTYRGHSYGYTF
. | TRBJ2-3 | . | TRBV7-9 | TGTGCCAGCAGCTTAGGACAGGGCACAGATACGCAGTATTTT | CASSLGQGTDTQYF
. | TRBJ2-7 | . | TRBV7-7 | TGTGCCAGCAGCTTAAGAGGGGGGGCTAACGACGAGCAGTACTTC | CASSLRGGANDEQYF
. | TRBJ1-1 | . | TRBV10-3 | TGTGCCATCACACCGGGGGGGCCGAACACTGAAGCTTTCTTT | CAITPGGPNTEAFF
few | TRBJ2-7 | TRBD2 | TRBV2 | TGTGCCAGCACCTGGACTAGCTACGAGCAGTACTTC | CASTWTSYEQYF
. | TRBJ1-5 | TRBD1 | TRBV9 | TGTGCCAGCAGCTCTGACAGGGAACCGGGTCAGCCCCAGCATTTT | CASSSDREPGQPQHF
. | TRBJ2-7 | . | TRBV7-9 | TGTGCCAGCAGCTTACCCTACGTCTACGAGCAGTACTTC | CASSLPYVYEQYF
. | TRBJ2-7 | TRBD2 | TRBV4-1 | TGCGCCAGCAGCCAAGATCGACTCACCGGACTAGCGGGAGGGCGGAGCTCCTACGAGCAGTACTTC | CASSQDRLTGLAGGRSSYEQYF
. | TRBJ1-1 | TRBD1 | TRBV6-1 | TGTGCCAGCAGTGCCAGACCGGGACAGGGGTCTGAAGCTTTCTTT | CASSARPGQGSEAFF